This is a list of T cell receptor beta chains from one sample in a study of human CD8 memory T cell subsets. Reanalyzing the 5' RACE reads, TCRdb keeps one entry per CDR3 protein, without DNA. The table lists some 5,400 distinct CDR3 sequences. Input material: CD8+ effector memory T cells (TEM) sorted from PBMCs. The receptors stem from a human donor in good health. Both conserved end residues are part of each CDR3. Rows give clone size only sometimes, using once, few, many, or a class for an expanded clone.

size	J	V	CDR3
.	TRBJ2-7	TRBV7-9	CASSSRSVVYEQYF
.	TRBJ2-1	TRBV13	CASSLGTGEYNEQFF
medium-sized	TRBJ2-2	TRBV7-3	CASSLTGELFF
.	TRBJ2-7	TRBV7-8	CASSLEVDRGDEQYF
.	TRBJ2-7	TRBV6-2/TRBV6-3	CASSAGRQTTDEQYF
.	TRBJ2-1	TRBV5-8	CASRPGQDSEQFF
.	TRBJ2-7	TRBV28	CASSDPGDYEQYF
.	TRBJ1-1	TRBV12-3/TRBV12-4	CASSFGGGGTEAFF
.	TRBJ2-5	TRBV12-3/TRBV12-4	CASSHGGVGETQYF
.	TRBJ2-1	TRBV19	CASSLVGEQFF
.	TRBJ2-3	TRBV4-2	CASRALAGSTDTQYF
.	TRBJ1-6	TRBV7-9	CASSTGPGGNSPLHF
.	TRBJ2-1	TRBV9	CASSVPGLPTTEQFF
.	TRBJ1-1	TRBV5-1	CASSVTGTENTEAFF
.	TRBJ2-5	TRBV3-1	CASSPLWEWETQYF
.	TRBJ2-3	TRBV2	CASEAEEVNYATDTQYF
.	TRBJ2-2	TRBV30	CACQAVNTGELFF
.	TRBJ2-1	TRBV13	CASSLGNGGQDEQFF
.	TRBJ1-6	TRBV30	CAWSGEAVRSPLHF
.	TRBJ2-5	TRBV11-2	CASSGRGQETQYF
.	TRBJ2-2	TRBV12-3/TRBV12-4	CASSGSDNTGELFF
.	TRBJ2-7	TRBV6-2/TRBV6-3	CASSYSTYEQYF
.	TRBJ2-5	TRBV7-6	CASSHRGLETQYF
.	TRBJ1-1	TRBV7-6	CASSMGQGSEAFF
.	TRBJ2-7	TRBV5-1	CASSDHQGAYEQYF
.	TRBJ2-1	TRBV11-3	CASSFAGGYNEQFF
.	TRBJ2-7	TRBV29-1	CSADGGGEQYF
.	TRBJ1-1	TRBV6-5	CASSYGLINTEAFF
.	TRBJ2-3	TRBV6-1	CASSEATTQYF
.	TRBJ2-6	TRBV2	CASSSRQAGANVLTF
medium-sized	TRBJ2-1	TRBV29-1	CSLSDTGGSLFF
.	TRBJ2-1	TRBV7-9	CASSQGTWTNRDDNEQFF
.	TRBJ1-6	TRBV16	CASSQGTGYNSPLHF
.	TRBJ1-2	TRBV12-3/TRBV12-4	CASSPTANYGYTF
.	TRBJ2-5	TRBV7-8	CASSPRGGTSGSQYF
.	TRBJ2-1	TRBV29-1	CSVEDPVTSGRVNEQFF
hyperexpanded	TRBJ2-7	TRBV11-3	CASSLGDYEQYF
.	TRBJ2-5	TRBV12-3/TRBV12-4	CASTLVGGEETQYF
.	TRBJ2-3	TRBV14	CASSQDVNSGGRGTDTQYF
.	TRBJ2-1	TRBV7-2	CARGSGVYNEQFF
.	TRBJ2-7	TRBV5-1	CASSSRVYDDEQYF
.	TRBJ2-1	TRBV4-2	CASSQLSSGEYNEQFF
.	TRBJ2-1	TRBV7-9	CASSPLEGGAYNEQFF
.	TRBJ2-3	TRBV28	CASSLFGSAETDTQYF
.	TRBJ2-1	TRBV28	CASSSLAGSSYNEQFF
medium-sized	TRBJ2-4	TRBV28	CASSLSVATSGPKNIQYF
large	TRBJ2-2	TRBV24-1	CATSDLGQGDTGELFF
medium-sized	TRBJ1-5	TRBV5-5	CASSLRDGNQPQHF
.	TRBJ2-7	TRBV3-1	CASSPSGGSYEQYF
.	TRBJ1-5	TRBV5-6	CASSLFGDQPQHF
.	TRBJ2-1	TRBV24-1	CATSGFQSSSYNEQFF
.	TRBJ2-1	TRBV24-1	CATSAPQGVHEQFF